This TCR beta chain was documented in a study of blood T cells in healthy people across ages. On the study more broadly: The template switching approach captured approximately one barcoded beta molecule for every two T cells.

CDR3 length: 15 amino acids. CDR1 DFQATT and CDR2 SNEGSKA come from the germline V gene (reference sequence). This clonotype was found once. Germline and junction disagree at one end, which may indicate a read error. Through a sample-barcoded 5' primer and a J-beta primer mix, a second PCR was run for about 7 to 12 cycles. MiXCR was run by TCRdb on the 5' RACE reads, yielding one entry per CDR3 protein. The sample lists fewer than 900,000 distinct CDR3 sequences; roughly 47% were seen once. This receptor was obtained from a woman aged 60-75 years in good health. Sequenced: blood. The chain links TRBV20-1 to TRBJ2-1; D possibly matches TRBD1 or TRBD2 (5 bases each). Here the CDR3 DNA reads TGCAGTGCGGGCTTCGGGACGGGGTTATACAATGCGCAGTTCTTC. It specifies CSAGFGTGLYNAQFF.